The rows below give T cell receptor beta chains drawn from one sample of a study of cytomegalovirus exposure and HLA in healthy donors. The repertoire was sequenced with immunoSEQ multiplex PCR; TCRdb's copy has only in-frame clones and lacks some. The repertoire holds about 140,000 clones, with 60% to 80% as singletons. Sequencing was done on a sample of PBMCs. The origin of the receptors is a man aged 35 to 55 in good health and CMV-seronegative. Each CDR3 is given with its conserved first and last residue. A D gene is named only where the DNA matches it firmly. Some rows have no size entry. The others give once, few or many, or a class for an expanded clone.

TRBJ2-1	TRBV5-8	TRBD1	.	TGTGCCAGCAGCTTGCCCGTCCGGGACAGGGCGTACAATGAGCAGTTCTTC	CASSLPVRDRAYNEQFF
TRBJ1-4	TRBV4-1	TRBD1	.	TGCGCCAGCAGCCAAGATCCAGGGGGCTCTAATGAAAAACTGTTTTTT	CASSQDPGGSNEKLFF
TRBJ2-7	TRBV14	TRBD1	.	TGTGCCAGCAGCCAAGATAGGACAGGGGGGATGGACGAGCAGTACTTC	CASSQDRTGGMDEQYF
TRBJ2-1	TRBV5-1	TRBD2	.	TGCGCCAGCAGCTTGGTGGTTAGCGGGGGGGGTCGGGAGCAGTTCTTC	CASSLVVSGGGREQFF
TRBJ1-2	TRBV19	.	.	TGTGCCAGTAGGGAGGGAGGTGGCTACACCTTC	CASREGGGYTF
TRBJ2-3	TRBV5-6	.	.	TGTGCCAGCAGCTTGATCCGGACTACTCGCACAGATACGCAGTATTTT	CASSLIRTTRTDTQYF
TRBJ2-1	TRBV2	.	.	TGTGCCAGCAGAGCTAGGTTCAATGAGCAGTTCTTC	CASRARFNEQFF
TRBJ1-1	TRBV5-1	TRBD1	.	TGCGCCAGCAGCTTGACAGGGGGCGACGGGCGAGCTTTCTTT	CASSLTGGDGRAFF
TRBJ2-7	TRBV7-9	.	.	TGTGCCAGCAGCGGAGGGGAGAAAATCAAGTGGTACGAGCAGTACTTC	CASSGGEKIKWYEQYF
TRBJ2-7	TRBV7-2	.	.	TGTGCCAGCAGCTTAGTGTCTCCAGGAACCTACGAGCAGTACTTC	CASSLVSPGTYEQYF
TRBJ2-5	TRBV19	TRBD2	.	TGTGCCAGTAGTATCGGATGGGGGGGGCAAGAGACCCAGTACTTC	CASSIGWGGQETQYF
TRBJ2-7	TRBV4-1	TRBD2	once	TGCGCCAGCAGCCCGGGGGGCGAGCAGTACTTC	CASSPGGEQYF
TRBJ2-7	TRBV6-1	.	.	TGTGCCAGCAGTGGTCCAGGGCGCTACGAGCAGTACTTC	CASSGPGRYEQYF
TRBJ2-7	TRBV9	TRBD1	.	TGTGCCAGCAGCGCCGGGACAGGGGGATACGAGCAGTACTTC	CASSAGTGGYEQYF
TRBJ1-2	TRBV5-5	TRBD1	.	TGTGCCAGCAGCTCCACAGGGGACTATGGCTACACCTTC	CASSSTGDYGYTF
TRBJ1-5	TRBV18	.	.	TGTGCCAGCTCACCAAACAGGGTGGGGGTGAATCAGCCCCAGCATTTT	CASSPNRVGVNQPQHF
TRBJ1-1	TRBV19	TRBD1	.	TGTCAATCGGACAGGGGGTTCGGGAACACTGAAGCTTTCTTT	CQSDRGFGNTEAFF
TRBJ2-1	TRBV5-1	.	.	TGCGCCAGCAGACAAACAGGGAGCTCCTACAATGAGCAGTTCTTC	CASRQTGSSYNEQFF
TRBJ2-5	TRBV6-1	.	once	TGTGCCAGCAGTCTTTACAGTAAAGAGACCCAGTACTTC	CASSLYSKETQYF
TRBJ1-1	TRBV19	.	.	TGTGCCAGTAGTATAATGGGGAGAAACACTGAAGCTTTCTTT	CASSIMGRNTEAFF
TRBJ1-6	TRBV13	.	once	TGTGCCAGCAGCTTAGGTAGGAGCACTGATAATTCACCCCTCCACTTT	CASSLGRSTDNSPLHF
TRBJ2-2	TRBV18	.	.	TGTGCCAGCTCGCCAGACAGGAACACCGGGGAGCTGTTTTTT	CASSPDRNTGELFF
TRBJ2-5	TRBV2	.	.	TGTGCCAGCAGTGAAGGAGACAGGCTGACCAAGCCCAGTCCTCAAGAGACCCAGTACTTC	CASSEGDRLTKPSPQETQYF
TRBJ1-6	TRBV5-6	TRBD1	.	TGTGCCAGCAGCTCACCGGGACAGGGGCCGGATAATTCACCCCTCCACTTT	CASSSPGQGPDNSPLHF
TRBJ1-1	TRBV5-1	TRBD1	few	TGCGCCAGCACAACTCAGGGGGCGAACACTGAAGCTTTCTTT	CASTTQGANTEAFF
TRBJ2-3	TRBV11-1	.	.	TGTGCCAGCAGCTACCGGACAGATACGCAGTATTTT	CASSYRTDTQYF
TRBJ2-1	TRBV5-4	.	.	TGTGCCAGCAGCTTAGGGGACTCCTACAATGAGCAGTTCTTC	CASSLGDSYNEQFF
TRBJ2-2	TRBV30	TRBD2	.	TGTGCACAGGAAGCGGGGCTTGCCACCGGGGAGCTGTTTTTT	CAQEAGLATGELFF
TRBJ1-5	TRBV27	TRBD1	.	TGTGCCAGCAGTACTAACCCAGGGGGCCCAAATCAGCCCCAGCATTTT	CASSTNPGGPNQPQHF
TRBJ2-7	TRBV14	.	.	TGTGCCAGCAGCCAAGGGGCGCCGTACGAGCAGTACTTC	CASSQGAPYEQYF
TRBJ2-1	TRBV9	TRBD2	.	TGTGCCAGCAGCGTATATATTAGCGGGGGGGCCACGGTGAATGAGCAGTTCTTC	CASSVYISGGATVNEQFF
TRBJ2-3	TRBV12-5	.	.	TGTGCTAGTGTCGCGGGCCAAGGCCCGGCAGATACGCAGTATTTT	CASVAGQGPADTQYF
TRBJ2-7	TRBV6-6	TRBD2	.	TGTGCCAGCAGTTACCTGAGCGGGACTGGGAGCGAGCAGTACTTC	CASSYLSGTGSEQYF
TRBJ2-2	TRBV9	.	once	TGTGCCAGCAGTTCACCGGGAGGCAGGGGTTTAACCGGGGAGCTGTTTTTT	CASSSPGGRGLTGELFF